The next 20 T cell receptor beta chains were all read from a single sample in a study of CD8+ T cells in alopecia areata. After isolation, RNA underwent reverse transcription to generate cDNA as the sequencing template. Profiled with immunoSEQ multiplex PCR; TCRdb holds only in-frame clones, not every one. The sample comprises about 97,000 clones, 41% of which are singletons, and 1% to 1.5% rests with the top ten. The specimen sequenced was CD4+ T cells sorted from blood. All receptors come from a human donor with alopecia areata.

The V gene is TRBV19, the J gene TRBJ1-5, with a weak D call TRBD1 (5 bases). Germline V gives CDR1 LNHDA, CDR2 SQIVND (reference sequence). V lost 7 bases and J lost 2, with 9 bases in between. This CDR3 comprises 13 residues. The CDR3 sequence is CASTMTGNQPQHF. The CDR3 nucleotides are TGTGCCAGTACGATGACAGGCAATCAGCCCCAGCATTTT.

V and J are TRBV4-2 and TRBJ2-2, with 8 bases lining up with TRBD2. The germline V gene encodes CDR1 LGHNA and CDR2 YNFKEQ. The CDR3 is 18 residues long. V was clipped by 0 bases and J by 0 bases; unmatched bases: 6. Here the CDR3 reads CASSQEARGAANTGELFF. CDR3 DNA: TGTGCCAGCAGCCAAGAGGCGCGGGGGGCTGCGAACACCGGGGAGCTGTTTTTT.

The genes are TRBV27 and TRBJ1-2; possibly TRBD1 for D (5 bases). From germline, CDR1 is MNHEY and CDR2 SMNVEV (reference sequence). Trimming cost V 6 bases and J 2 bases, with 22 bases left between them. The CDR3 is 17 amino acids. Written as DNA, the CDR3 is TGTGCCAGCAGAGATACAGGCAGGGCCTTAGTGAACTATGGCTACACCTTC. Translated, it gives CASRDTGRALVNYGYTF.

J is TRBJ2-3 and V is TRBV7-9, with TRBD2 matching 10 bases. The germline V gene encodes CDR1 SEHNR and CDR2 FQNEAQ (reference sequence). Trimming cost V 5 bases and J 3 bases; bases outside gene matches: 11. There are 17 residues in the CDR3. CDR3 coding DNA: TGTGCCAGCAGCGGCTGGCAAGCGGGGGGGCGAACAGATACGCAGTATTTT. This codes for CASSGWQAGGRTDTQYF.

This chain links TRBV5-1 with TRBJ2-1; D perhaps matches TRBD1 (5 bases). Trimming pared 0 bases from V and 5 bases from J, leaving 12 bases between. CDR1 is SGHRS, CDR2 YFSETQ, per germline. This CDR3 has 15 residues. The CDR3 is CASSLVAGLHNEQFF. The DNA of the CDR3 is TGCGCCAGCAGCTTGGTTGCAGGGCTTCACAATGAGCAGTTCTTC.

The genes are TRBV29-1 and TRBJ1-4, with TRBD1 matching over 7 bases. With V trimmed by 1 base and J by 8 bases, 10 bases remained unmatched. The length of the CDR3 is 15 residues. Germline V gene lookup returns CDR1 SQVTM and CDR2 ANQGSEA. The CDR3, as DNA: TGCAGCGTTGAAGCGGGGACAGATAATATAGAAAAACTGTTTTTT. Translating gives CSVEAGTDNIEKLFF.

This rearrangement joins TRBV10-3 to TRBJ2-7; TRBD1 matches at 8 bases. In germline, CDR1 is ENHRY, CDR2 SYGVKD. This CDR3 is built from 15 residues. Unmatched junction bases numbered 7, after V lost 3 bases and J lost 3 bases. The CDR3 is CAISDLGQGRYEQYF. The CDR3 DNA reads as TGTGCCATCAGTGATTTAGGACAGGGTCGCTACGAGCAGTACTTC.

This chain links TRBV4-2 with TRBJ2-5; 7 bases are shared with TRBD2. The CDR3 contains 15 residues. Germline assignment: CDR1 LGHNA and CDR2 YNFKEQ. Trimming took 0 bases from V and 1 from J; bases not matched to a gene: 2. The CDR3 protein is CASSQEGGGQETQYF. In nucleotides, the CDR3 is TGTGCCAGCAGCCAAGAAGGCGGGGGCCAAGAGACCCAGTACTTC.

In this sample, this clone turned up a few times. This sequence joins TRBV30 and TRBJ1-5; D is undetermined. Per germline, CDR1 GTSNPN and CDR2 SVGIG (reference sequence). Trimming left V 0 bases short and J 4 bases short, with 7 bases between. The CDR3 is 13 amino acids. CDR3 protein: CAWSVVQNQPQHF. The CDR3 DNA follows: TGTGCCTGGAGTGTGGTGCAGAATCAGCCCCAGCATTTT.

This rearrangement joins TRBV9 to TRBJ2-1; TRBD2 aligns across 11 bases. The germline V gene has CDR1 SGDLS and CDR2 YYNGEE. The ends lost 3 bases at V and 4 bases at J; junction bases unmatched: 3. The CDR3 has 15 amino acids. In DNA, the CDR3 is TGTGCCAGCAGCGGGGGACTAGCGGATTACAATGAGCAGTTCTTC. Translated: CASSGGLADYNEQFF.

This clone was seen only a few times. The chain employs TRBV29-1 and TRBJ2-2; 8 nucleotides agree with TRBD2. This CDR3 is 15 amino acids long. The ends lost 1 base at V and 4 bases at J; junction bases unmatched: 5. The germline gives CDR1 SQVTM, CDR2 ANQGSEA. The CDR3 nucleotides are TGCAGCGTTGAAGGCCTAGCGGGTATCACCGGGGAGCTGTTTTTT. Translating it yields CSVEGLAGITGELFF.

The chain links TRBV7-9 to TRBJ2-5, with 7 bases identical to TRBD1. The germline CDR1 and CDR2 sequences are SEHNR and FQNEAQ (reference sequence). The CDR3 spans 16 residues. V shed 7 bases and J 1 base; nucleotides not matched to a gene: 12. CDR3 nucleotides: TGTGCCAGCACCAGAACCGGGACAGAATTCCAAGAGACCCAGTACTTC. As protein: CASTRTGTEFQETQYF.

The rearrangement joins TRBV30 to TRBJ2-1; D remains unclear. With 2 bases removed from V and 7 bases from J, the gap between germline ends came to 9 bases. The CDR3 length is 12 residues. Germline lookup yields CDR1 GTSNPN and CDR2 SVGIG (reference sequence). The CDR3 DNA reads as TGTGCCTGGAGTCAAAGTAGGAATGAGCAGTTCTTC. Amino acids: CAWSQSRNEQFF.

The rearrangement uses TRBV4-1 and TRBJ2-1; D tentatively reads TRBD1 or TRBD2 (5 bases each). In germline, CDR1 is MGHRA, CDR2 YSYEKL. V lost 3 bases, J lost 6 bases, and 21 bases lay in between. This CDR3 spans 17 amino acids. CDR3 DNA: TGCGCCAGCAGCCAGAACCGACAGAGCTTTGGGGGCAATGAGCAGTTCTTC. Encoded protein: CASSQNRQSFGGNEQFF.

This clone was seen more than once but under ten times. This CDR3 is CASSLDRMSSYEQYF. CDR3 nucleotides: TGCGCCAGCAGCTTGGACAGGATGAGCTCCTACGAGCAGTACTTC. V usage is TRBV5-1 and J usage is TRBJ2-7; D is perhaps TRBD1 (5 bases). The CDR3 length is 15 residues. CDR1 SGHRS and CDR2 YFSETQ come from the germline V gene. Deletions cut 0 bases from V and 0 bases from J, with 10 bases between.

The chain combines TRBV15 with TRBJ2-5, with D tentatively TRBD1 (6 bases). CDR1 is LNHNV, CDR2 YYDKDF, per germline (reference sequence). V was shortened by 5 bases and J by 4 bases, with 17 bases between the two germline ends. This CDR3 spans 15 amino acids. The CDR3 protein is CATSSQTRQAETQYF. CDR3 coding DNA: TGTGCCACCAGCTCCCAAACCCGACAGGCAGAGACCCAGTACTTC.

The chain couples TRBV7-2 to TRBJ2-2; 8 positions match TRBD2. This CDR3 spans 14 amino acids. CDR1 is SGHTA, CDR2 FQGNSA, per germline. The J segment lost 7 bases and the V segment lost 8 bases, leaving 9 bases of the junction unmatched. Written as DNA, the CDR3 is TGTGCCAGCGTGGCTAGCGGGTTTGGCGGGGAGCTGTTTTTT. Translation gives CASVASGFGGELFF.

The table lists this clone with a count of one. The gene calls are TRBV30 and TRBJ1-5; a possible D gene is TRBD1 (5 bases). CDR1 GTSNPN and CDR2 SVGIG come from the germline V gene (reference sequence). The CDR3 runs 13 residues. V was clipped by 3 bases and J by 6 bases, with 12 bases between them. The chain's CDR3 is CAWRGEGRQPQHF. DNA for the CDR3: TGTGCCTGGAGAGGTGAGGGGCGTCAGCCCCAGCATTTT.

The chain carries TRBV10-3 and TRBJ2-1; D may match TRBD1 or TRBD2 (5 bases each). This CDR3 region has 15 residues. Trimming took 5 bases from V and 2 from J, leaving 13 bases between them. Germline lookup yields CDR1 ENHRY and CDR2 SYGVKD. The CDR3 loop is CAISSGTSPYNEQFF. CDR3 DNA sequence: TGTGCCATCAGTTCCGGGACGTCCCCCTACAATGAGCAGTTCTTC.

The chain recombines TRBV28 with TRBJ1-1; D is possibly TRBD1 (5 bases). V lost 3 bases, J lost 3 bases, and 5 bases lay in between. CDR1 MDHEN and CDR2 SYDVKM come from the germline V gene. CDR3 length: 12 amino acids. CDR3 sequence reads: CASSLGDTEAFF. The DNA for the CDR3 is TGTGCCAGCAGTTTGGGGGACACTGAAGCTTTCTTT.